This T cell receptor (beta chain) was identified during a study of identical twins (TCRdb year 2016). In terms of the full investigation: TCR alpha and beta repertoires from monozygotic twins, unrelated adults of various ages and cord blood were deep-sequenced to test whether fetal clonotypes persist. To rule out contamination, the twin experiments were replicated at different times with different library preparation protocols. What the study reported, not specific to this receptor: Excess twin sharing in beta out-of-frame sequences was weaker because fewer shared sequences lowered the signal-to-noise ratio. Out-of-frame TCR alpha sharing in monozygotic twins was systematically underestimated by recombination models, whereas sharing between unrelated individuals was in agreement with the recombination models. Because the same donors could not be followed over many years, conclusions were based on cross-sectional statistical analysis. Compared with coincidental sharing between unrelated individuals, an excess of low generation-probability sequences was observed among out-of-frame TCR alpha sequences shared between twins. Fewer insertions were carried by abundant cord blood beta clonotypes; a weaker similar trend was observed in young adult naive repertoires, while no such trend was observed in memory repertoires. Invariant T cells such as MAIT and iNKT could partly confound zero-insertion analyses, though diverse VJ usage argued against this for most clonotypes.

Only healthy Caucasian donors were included. Miltenyi CD45RO+ enrichment and human naive T-cell isolation kits were used to isolate memory (CD45RO+) and naive T cells from PBMC. Many counts were recorded for this clonotype. Its recognized antigen is unknown. No base quality values were provided; no much bigger clone lies one nucleotide off. The library was built by means of 5' RACE. The run used an Illumina HiSeq 2000. A universal primer binding site was added through template switching, and the final cDNA carried a unique molecular identifier so that TCR cDNA molecules could be counted accurately. First-strand cDNA for TCR alpha and beta chains was synthesized from specific primers in the conserved constant-segment region. To control for contamination, each cDNA library was double barcoded with a SMART-Mk sample barcode plus Illumina barcodes. Two successive PCR steps introduced TruSeq adapter sequences along with Illumina sample barcodes. The TCR alpha and beta cDNA libraries were sequenced on the Illumina HiSeq platform using custom primers. The study's own analysis went as follows. MiGEC processed the raw reads to extract unique molecular identifiers, while MiXCR was used to determine the CDR3 positions. Recombination models were inferred per individual with the repgenHMM and IGoR tools using an EM algorithm. The tcR package in R was used for shared clonotype analysis, with sharing normalized by the product of cloneset sizes. Out-of-frame nonproductive sequences were analyzed to study raw recombination free of thymic and clonal selection effects. The public reads were reprocessed in TCRdb via fastp at Q25 and MiXCR, keeping in-frame beta chains. Each entry is one CDR3 protein sequence, shown with its most common DNA and genes. None of the V and J calls come from the authors' own analysis; TCRdb made them. This sample has about 150,000 distinct CDR3 sequences in its table, and approximately 3.5% of those were observed once. Around 8.1% of the sample lies in the top ten.

Taken from the germline V gene (reference sequence), the CDR1 and CDR2 loops are DFQATT and SNEGSKA. The CDR3 holds 13 amino acids from the cysteine to the phenylalanine. Of all the DNA, just the CDR3 is kept, 39 bases in frame from base 1. Relative to germline, V is 3 bases shorter and J is 2 bases shorter, with 9 bases between their ends. This chain is built from TRBV20-1 and TRBJ2-3; the D segment cannot be called with confidence. The clonotype was recovered from a man aged 18 to 30 in good health. The sample taken for sequencing was memory T cells sorted from blood. The cell subset or site label on this specimen signifies: CD45RO+ enriched T cells. Here is the DNA: TGCAGTGCTAGGGAGTCGTACACAGATACGCAGTATTTT. This sequence encodes CSARESYTDTQYF.